One and the same sample provided the 16 T cell receptor beta chains below, sequenced in a study of cytomegalovirus exposure and HLA in healthy donors. 60 Vbeta and 13 Jbeta primers were used in PCR. Some clones are missing from TCRdb's copy, which holds only in-frame ones; the method was immunoSEQ multiplex PCR. In the table there are approximately 190,000 clones, 80% to 90% of which are singletons. The sequenced sample consisted of PBMCs. The origin of the receptors is a man aged 25 to 40 in good health and CMV-seronegative.

This clone was detected once. V gene TRBV4-2 combines with J gene TRBJ2-7; a possible D gene is TRBD2 (6 bases). The length of the CDR3 is 16 residues. Trimming took 0 bases from V and 2 from J, leaving 14 bases between them. CDR1 and CDR2 from the germline V gene are LGHNA and YNFKEQ. In DNA, the CDR3 is TGTGCCAGCAGCCAAGAAGGAGGGACGACCCCCTACGAGCAGTACTTC. Protein: CASSQEGGTTPYEQYF.

The chain carries TRBV7-2 and TRBJ2-6, with 10 positions matching TRBD1. V dropped 5 bases and J dropped 4; count of bases not matched to a gene: 8. Per the germline V gene, CDR1 is SGHTA and CDR2 is FQGNSA. This CDR3 spans 17 amino acids. CDR3 in amino acids: CASSLRTGGAGANVLTF. CDR3 DNA: TGTGCCAGCAGCCTCCGGACAGGGGGGGCCGGGGCCAACGTCCTGACTTTC.

The chain employs TRBV5-1 and TRBJ1-4; D uncertain. Deletions cut 6 bases from V and 4 bases from J, with 19 bases between. CDR3 length equals 16 residues. CDR1 and CDR2 (germline): SGHRS, YFSETQ. CDR3 region: CASTLDGRGRNEKLFF. As DNA, the CDR3 is TGCGCCAGCACCTTAGACGGACGGGGTCGTAATGAAAAACTGTTTTTT.

This clone has only a few counts. V gene TRBV6-5 combines with J gene TRBJ1-6; D possibly corresponds to TRBD1 (6 bases). The V and J ends lost 8 bases and 7 bases respectively, with 18 bases between them. Germline CDR1 reads MNHEY; CDR2 reads SVGAGI. The CDR3 consists of 15 residues. The CDR3 DNA sequence: TGTGCCAGCGCCCTGGGAGTCCAGGGGAATTCACCCCTCCACTTT. It yields the protein CASALGVQGNSPLHF.

This clone has only a few counts. The same CDR3 is also encoded by other DNA sequences in this sample. The chain couples TRBV18 to TRBJ2-2; 10 nucleotides align to TRBD1. From germline, CDR1 is KGHSH and CDR2 LQKENI. The CDR3 sequence is 16 residues long. Trimming took 3 bases from V and 2 from J; bases not matched to a gene: 3. The CDR3 reads CASSPGQGRNTGELFF. The CDR3 nucleotides read TGTGCCAGCTCACCGGGACAGGGGCGAAACACCGGGGAGCTGTTTTTT.

The chain employs TRBV4-1 and TRBJ1-6; weak D call: TRBD1 (6 bases). Looked up from germline, CDR1 is MGHRA and CDR2 is YSYEKL. The CDR3 totals 15 residues. Trimming removed 0 bases at V and 10 bases at J, with 13 bases between. The CDR3 DNA follows: TGCGCCAGCAGCCAAGATACAGGGTCAGGATCACCCCTCCACTTT. Residues: CASSQDTGSGSPLHF.

The chain links TRBV15 to TRBJ2-1; 7 nucleotides align to TRBD2. Germline V gene data show CDR1 as LNHNV and CDR2 as YYDKDF (reference sequence). CDR3 length: 14 amino acids. The V gene end was trimmed by 10 bases and the J gene end by 5 bases; junction bases not matched to a gene: 11. This chain's CDR3 is CAISWEGLDNEQFF. For the CDR3, the DNA is TGTGCCATAAGCTGGGAGGGCCTGGACAATGAGCAGTTCTTC.

This clone has only one observation. V is TRBV11-1 and J is TRBJ2-7, with a weak D call TRBD2 (5 bases). Trimming took 1 base from V and 3 from J, leaving 10 bases between them. Germline V gene sequence: CDR1 SGHAT, CDR2 FQDESV (reference sequence). This CDR3 contains 14 residues. CDR3 region: CASSLGKEGYEQYF. In DNA, the CDR3 is TGTGCCAGCAGCTTAGGTAAAGAGGGCTACGAGCAGTACTTC.

This sequence joins TRBV29-1 and TRBJ2-1; 8 nucleotides agree with TRBD2. Germline loops: CDR1 SQVTM, CDR2 ANQGSEA. The junction had 0 bases not matched to a gene; V was cut back by 4 bases and J by 4 bases. The CDR3 has 12 residues. DNA for the CDR3: TGCAGCGTTGTAGCGGGGTACAATGAGCAGTTCTTC. Translating gives CSVVAGYNEQFF.

This clone was recorded once. The chain combines TRBV19 with TRBJ2-1; the match to TRBD1 covers 9 bases. This CDR3 comprises 16 residues. Germline CDR1 and CDR2: LNHDA and SQIVND (reference sequence). V dropped 5 bases and J dropped 0; count of bases not matched to a gene: 5. The CDR3 sequence is CASSVLGQGSYNEQFF. The CDR3 DNA sequence: TGTGCCAGTAGTGTCCTGGGACAGGGCTCCTACAATGAGCAGTTCTTC.

V is TRBV15 and J is TRBJ1-1, with D unresolved. The germline CDR1 and CDR2 sequences are LNHNV and YYDKDF (reference sequence). Trimming shortened V by 6 bases and J by 0 bases, and 8 bases separated the two germline ends. CDR3 size: 13 residues. This CDR3 reads CATRERVNTEAFF. In nucleotides, the CDR3 is TGTGCCACCAGGGAGAGAGTGAACACTGAAGCTTTCTTT.

This clone has a handful of counts. J is TRBJ2-7 and V is TRBV18; D is undetermined. Deletions cut 0 bases from V and 5 bases from J, with 8 bases between. CDR1 is KGHSH and CDR2 is LQKENI in the germline V gene. The CDR3 runs to 13 residues. Here the CDR3 DNA reads TGTGCCAGCTCACCACCTACTTCTAACGAGCAGTACTTC. This sequence encodes CASSPPTSNEQYF.

Points on this clone: Other DNA variants within this sample encode the same CDR3. The CDR3 loop reads CASSSSGIITDTQYF. The CDR3 DNA is TGTGCCAGCAGCTCGAGCGGGATCATTACAGATACGCAGTATTTT. The J gene is TRBJ2-3, the V gene TRBV5-4, with 7 nucleotides matching TRBD2. CDR1 and CDR2 from the germline V gene are SGHNT and YYREEE (reference sequence). J gave up 3 bases and V 3 bases, and 7 bases lay outside the gene matches. CDR3 length: 15 amino acids.

V is TRBV6-4 and J is TRBJ2-7, with 11 bases that match TRBD2. This CDR3 comprises 18 residues. In germline, CDR1 is MRHNA, CDR2 SNTAGT. Losses at the gene ends were 0 bases for V and 5 bases for J; bases not matched to a gene: 12. The CDR3 coding sequence is TGTGCCAGCAGTGACTCTGGGACTAGCGGCCTACCTAACCACGAGCAGTACTTC. It encodes CASSDSGTSGLPNHEQYF.

This clone was counted between two and nine times. The chain recombines TRBV5-1 with TRBJ2-2; unclear D gene. Germline assignment: CDR1 SGHRS and CDR2 YFSETQ. The CDR3 runs 13 residues. Trimming removed 0 bases from V and 8 bases from J, with 8 bases in between. CDR3 sequence: CASSLDLTGELFF. CDR3 DNA sequence: TGCGCCAGCAGCTTGGATCTCACTGGGGAGCTGTTTTTT.

The chain has TRBV4-3 and TRBJ2-1; TRBD1 matches 8 bases. This CDR3 comprises 13 residues. CDR1 and CDR2 (germline): LGHNA, YSLEER. J gave up 14 bases and V 2 bases, and 8 bases lay outside the gene matches. This CDR3 is CASSQIRTGKKFF. The CDR3 coding sequence is TGCGCCAGCAGCCAAATCCGGACAGGGAAGAAGTTCTTC.